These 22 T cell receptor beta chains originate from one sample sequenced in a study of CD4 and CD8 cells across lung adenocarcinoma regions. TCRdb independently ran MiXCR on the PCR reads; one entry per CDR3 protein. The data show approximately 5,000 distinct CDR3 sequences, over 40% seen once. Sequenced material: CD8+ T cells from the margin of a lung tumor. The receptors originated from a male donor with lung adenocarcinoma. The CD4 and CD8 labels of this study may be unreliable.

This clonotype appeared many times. The CDR3 DNA reads TGTGCCACCAGCAGAGTGGACAGGGCCACAGATACGCAGTATTTT. Encoded protein: CATSRVDRATDTQYF. The chain uses TRBV15 and TRBJ2-3, with 8 bases lining up with TRBD1. The length of the CDR3 is 15 residues. The ends lost 1 base at V and 2 bases at J; junction bases unmatched: 2. Per the germline V gene, CDR1 is LNHNV and CDR2 is YYDKDF (reference sequence).

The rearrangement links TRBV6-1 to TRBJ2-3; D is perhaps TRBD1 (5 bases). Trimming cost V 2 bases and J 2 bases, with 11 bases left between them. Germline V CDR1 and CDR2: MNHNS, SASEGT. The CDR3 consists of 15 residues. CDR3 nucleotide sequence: TGTGCCAGCAGTGAATACGGCAGGGTCACAGATACGCAGTATTTT. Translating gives CASSEYGRVTDTQYF.

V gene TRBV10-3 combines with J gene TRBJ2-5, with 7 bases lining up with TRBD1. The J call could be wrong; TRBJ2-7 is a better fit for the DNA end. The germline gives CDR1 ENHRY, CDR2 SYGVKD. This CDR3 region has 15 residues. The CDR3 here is CAISEGGARSDEQYF. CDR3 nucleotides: TGTGCCATCAGTGAAGGGGGCGCGCGCAGCGACGAGCAGTACTTC.

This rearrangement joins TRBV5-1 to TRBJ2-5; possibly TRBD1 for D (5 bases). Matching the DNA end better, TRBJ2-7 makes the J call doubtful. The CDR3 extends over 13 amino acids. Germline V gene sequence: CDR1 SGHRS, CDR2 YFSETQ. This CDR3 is CASRRWQGDEQYF. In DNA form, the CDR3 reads TGCGCCAGCCGCCGATGGCAGGGTGACGAGCAGTACTTC.

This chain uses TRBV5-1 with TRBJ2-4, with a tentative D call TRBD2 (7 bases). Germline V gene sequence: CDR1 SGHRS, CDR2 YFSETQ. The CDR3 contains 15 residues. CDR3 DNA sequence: TGCGCTGCGGGCCTGGGGGGCGGGGGCGATGACACTCAGTACTTC. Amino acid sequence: CAAGLGGGGDDTQYF.

The CDR3 region is CASLGGKAANTEAQFF. For the CDR3, the DNA is TGTGCCAGCCTCGGTGGCAAGGCCGCGAACACCGAGGCGCAGTTTTTT. The V gene is TRBV6-1, the J gene TRBJ2-2; D is undetermined. V shed 8 bases and J shed 16 bases, with 32 bases lying between them. Germline lookup yields CDR1 MNHNS and CDR2 SASEGT. The CDR3 is 16 amino acids.

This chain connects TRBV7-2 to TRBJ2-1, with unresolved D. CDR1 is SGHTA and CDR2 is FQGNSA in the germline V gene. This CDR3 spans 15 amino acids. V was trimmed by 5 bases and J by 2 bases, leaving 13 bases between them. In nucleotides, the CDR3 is TGTGCCAGCAGCCGCGGTCTAAGTCCCTACAATGAGCAGTTCTTC. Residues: CASSRGLSPYNEQFF. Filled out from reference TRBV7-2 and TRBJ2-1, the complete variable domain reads GAGVSQSPSNKVTEKGKDVELRCDPISGHTALYWYRQSLGQGLEFLIYFQGNSAPDKSGLPSDRFSAERTGGSVSTLTIQRTQQEDSAVYLCASSRGLSPYNEQFFGPGTRLTVL.

CDR3 in DNA: TGTGCCAGCACCGGGACTAAAGTCAACAATGAGCAGTTCTTC. Its protein product is CASTGTKVNNEQFF. The V and J genes are TRBV7-2 and TRBJ2-1, with 7 nucleotides matching TRBD2. V shed 7 bases and J 5 bases; nucleotides not matched to a gene: 8. Germline CDR1 is SGHTA and CDR2 is FQGNSA. The CDR3 is 14 amino acids.

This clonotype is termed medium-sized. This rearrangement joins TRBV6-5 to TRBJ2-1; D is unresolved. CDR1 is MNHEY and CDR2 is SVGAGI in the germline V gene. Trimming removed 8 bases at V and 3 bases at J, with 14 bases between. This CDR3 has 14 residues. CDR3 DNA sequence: TGTGCCAGCGGTTTGAATTCCATCTACAATGAGCAGTTCTTC. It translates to CASGLNSIYNEQFF.

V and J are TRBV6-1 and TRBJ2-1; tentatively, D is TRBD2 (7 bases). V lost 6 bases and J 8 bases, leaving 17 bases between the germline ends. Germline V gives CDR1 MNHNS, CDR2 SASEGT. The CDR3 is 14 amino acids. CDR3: CASRDTGRGDEQFF. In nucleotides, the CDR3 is TGTGCCAGCAGAGACACAGGGAGGGGGGATGAGCAGTTCTTC.

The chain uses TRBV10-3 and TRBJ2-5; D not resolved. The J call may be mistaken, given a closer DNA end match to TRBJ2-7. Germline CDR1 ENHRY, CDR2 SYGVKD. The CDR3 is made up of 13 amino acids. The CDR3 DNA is TGTGCCATCAGTGAACAGAAGTACGACGAGCAGTACGTC. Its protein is CAISEQKYDEQYV.

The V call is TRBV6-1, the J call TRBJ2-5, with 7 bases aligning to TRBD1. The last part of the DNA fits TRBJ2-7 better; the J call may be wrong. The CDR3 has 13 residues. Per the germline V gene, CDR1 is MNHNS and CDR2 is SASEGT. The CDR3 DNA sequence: TGTGCCAGCAGTCGGGACAGCCTCTACGAGCAGTACTTC. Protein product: CASSRDSLYEQYF.

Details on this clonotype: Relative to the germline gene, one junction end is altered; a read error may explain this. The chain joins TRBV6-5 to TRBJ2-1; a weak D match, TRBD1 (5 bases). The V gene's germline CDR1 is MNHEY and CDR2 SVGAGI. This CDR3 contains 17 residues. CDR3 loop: CASSYSVQAAPNNEQFF. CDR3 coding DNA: TGTGCCAGCAGCTACTCGGTACAGGCTGCGCCAAACAATGAGCAGTTCTTC.

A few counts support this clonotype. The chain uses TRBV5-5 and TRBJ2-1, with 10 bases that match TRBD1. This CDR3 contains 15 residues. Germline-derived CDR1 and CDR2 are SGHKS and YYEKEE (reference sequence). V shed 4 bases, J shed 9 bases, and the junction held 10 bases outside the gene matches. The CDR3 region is CASSRQGADTSEQFF. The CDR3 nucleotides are TGTGCCAGCAGCCGACAGGGGGCGGACACATCTGAGCAGTTCTTC.

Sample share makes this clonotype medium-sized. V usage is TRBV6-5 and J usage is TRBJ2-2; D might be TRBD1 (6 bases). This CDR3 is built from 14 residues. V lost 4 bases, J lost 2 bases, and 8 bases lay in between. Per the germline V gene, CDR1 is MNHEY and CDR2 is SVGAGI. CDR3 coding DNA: TGTGCCAGCAGTTGGACAGTTAACACCGGGGAGCTGTTTTTT. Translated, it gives CASSWTVNTGELFF.

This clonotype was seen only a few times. Here the CDR3 reads CASSLGAGAYTEAFF. CDR3 bases: TGTGCCAGCAGCTTGGGGGCAGGGGCTTACACTGAAGCTTTCTTT. This sequence joins TRBV7-3 and TRBJ1-1; the D gene is possibly TRBD1 (6 bases). CDR3 length: 15 residues. V was clipped by 3 bases and J by 3 bases, with 14 bases between them. Germline V gives CDR1 SGHTA, CDR2 FQGTGA.

CDR3 nucleotide sequence: TGTGTTAGCAGGGGGCTAGGGGGCCGGGACCAAGAGACCCAGTACTTC. Its translation is CVSRGLGGRDQETQYF. V usage is TRBV6-1 and J usage is TRBJ2-5; 8 nucleotides agree with TRBD1. CDR1 is MNHNS, CDR2 SASEGT, per germline. The CDR3 length is 16 residues.

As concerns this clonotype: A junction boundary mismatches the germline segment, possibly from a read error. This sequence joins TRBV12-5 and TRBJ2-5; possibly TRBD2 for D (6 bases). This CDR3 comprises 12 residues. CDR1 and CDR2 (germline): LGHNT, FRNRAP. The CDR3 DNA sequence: TGTGTCGGGAGCCGTGACCAAGAGACCCAGTATTTC. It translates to CVGSRDQETQYF.

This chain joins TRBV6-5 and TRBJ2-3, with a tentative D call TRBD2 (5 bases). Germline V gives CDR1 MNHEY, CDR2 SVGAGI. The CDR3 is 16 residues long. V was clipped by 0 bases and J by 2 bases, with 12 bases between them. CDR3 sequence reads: CASSYSTREPTDTQYF. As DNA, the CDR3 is TGTGCCAGCAGTTACTCTACTCGGGAACCCACAGATACGCAGTATTTT.

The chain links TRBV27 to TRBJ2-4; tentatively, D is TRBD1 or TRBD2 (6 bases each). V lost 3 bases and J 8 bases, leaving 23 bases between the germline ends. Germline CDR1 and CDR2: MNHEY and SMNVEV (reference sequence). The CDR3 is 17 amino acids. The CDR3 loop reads CASSLNSGPGATDIQYF. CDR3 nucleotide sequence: TGTGCCAGCAGTTTGAATTCGGGGCCGGGGGCCACAGACATTCAGTACTTC.

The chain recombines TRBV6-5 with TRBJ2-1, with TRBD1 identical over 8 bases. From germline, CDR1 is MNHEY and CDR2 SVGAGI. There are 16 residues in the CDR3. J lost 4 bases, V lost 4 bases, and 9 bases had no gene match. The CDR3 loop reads CASSSGRGRRYNEQFF. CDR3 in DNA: TGTGCCAGCAGTTCGGGCAGGGGGCGAAGGTACAATGAGCAGTTCTTC.

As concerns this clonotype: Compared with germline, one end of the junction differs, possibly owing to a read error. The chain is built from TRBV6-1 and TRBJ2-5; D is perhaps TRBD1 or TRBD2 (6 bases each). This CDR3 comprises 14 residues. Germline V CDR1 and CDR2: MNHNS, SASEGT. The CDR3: CAGNGGPDPETQYF. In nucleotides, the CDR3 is TGTGCCGGCAACGGGGGCCCGGACCCAGAGACGCAGTACTTC.